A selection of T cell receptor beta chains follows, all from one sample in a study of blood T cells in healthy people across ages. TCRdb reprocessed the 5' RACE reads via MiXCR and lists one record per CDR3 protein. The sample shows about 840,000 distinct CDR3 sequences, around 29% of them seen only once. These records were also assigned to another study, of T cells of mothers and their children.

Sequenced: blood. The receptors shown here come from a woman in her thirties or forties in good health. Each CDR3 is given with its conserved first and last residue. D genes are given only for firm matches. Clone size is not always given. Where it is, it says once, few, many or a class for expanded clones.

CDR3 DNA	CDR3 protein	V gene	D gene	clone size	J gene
TGCGCCAGCAGCGGTAGGACAGGGGGGGAAGAGACCCAGTACTTC	CASSGRTGGEETQYF	TRBV5-1	TRBD1	.	TRBJ2-5
TGTGCCAGCAGTCCTAGCGGGGGAGTCACCGGGGAGCTGTTTTTT	CASSPSGGVTGELFF	TRBV7-6	TRBD2	.	TRBJ2-2
TGCGCCAGCAGCCCTCGGACATCCACCGGGGAGCTGTTTTTT	CASSPRTSTGELFF	TRBV5-1	.	.	TRBJ2-2
TGCGCCAGCAGCCAAGAAGCCGGACAGGGGACTGAAGCTTTCTTT	CASSQEAGQGTEAFF	TRBV4-3	TRBD1	.	TRBJ1-1
TGTGCCAGCAGGCCCCGGGACGGCAATGAAAAACTGTTTTTT	CASRPRDGNEKLFF	TRBV12-3/TRBV12-4	.	.	TRBJ1-4
TGTGCCAGTACGGAGGGGGCAACTGGAAACACCATATATTTT	CASTEGATGNTIYF	TRBV19	TRBD1	.	TRBJ1-3
TGCAGTGCGGATGCGGCGGGGGGGGGCACAGATACGCAGTATTTT	CSADAAGGGTDTQYF	TRBV20-1	TRBD2	.	TRBJ2-3
TGTGCCAGCAGTTTCATCTCCAATGAGCAGTTCTTC	CASSFISNEQFF	TRBV12-3/TRBV12-4	.	many	TRBJ2-1
TGTGCCAGCAGCTTAGACGGGGGCGAGCAGTACTTC	CASSLDGGEQYF	TRBV7-2	.	many	TRBJ2-7
TGCGCCAGCCGTACTGATCAGGGGGCCTACGAGCAGTACTTC	CASRTDQGAYEQYF	TRBV5-1	TRBD1	few	TRBJ2-7
TGTGCCAGCAGCCAAGTGAGGACAGACCAAGAGACCCAGTACTTC	CASSQVRTDQETQYF	TRBV3-1	.	few	TRBJ2-5
TGTGCCAACAGCCAAGATAAAAAAATAACTTCAACGTGGGGCGAGCAGTACTTC	CANSQDKKITSTWGEQYF	TRBV14	.	.	TRBJ2-7
TGTGCCTGCAGCTTAGGATGGGCAGGCGAGCAGTACTTC	CACSLGWAGEQYF	TRBV7-2	.	.	TRBJ2-7
TGCGCCAGCAGCTTGGCGCTGGGACTTACAGATACGCAGTATTTT	CASSLALGLTDTQYF	TRBV5-1	.	few	TRBJ2-3
TGTGCCAGCAGCCCCAGAGCAGAGAGGACAGCCTACGAGCAGTACTTC	CASSPRAERTAYEQYF	TRBV6-5	.	few	TRBJ2-7